This entry lists 14 T cell receptor beta chains sequenced from one sample in a study of blood T cell repertoires in COVID-19. TCRdb keeps only in-frame clones here, not all; method: immunoSEQ multiplex PCR. The sample lists roughly 250,000 clones, around 81% occurring once. Sequenced sample: peripheral blood. The source is a woman aged 60-70 years with active or convalescent COVID-19.

This clone was counted between two and nine times. This rearrangement joins TRBV10-2 to TRBJ1-6; a weak D match, TRBD1 (6 bases). CDR1 and CDR2 from the germline V gene are WSHSY and SAAADI. This CDR3 is built from 16 residues. Trimming shortened V by 7 bases and J by 9 bases, and 22 bases separated the two germline ends. DNA of the CDR3: TGCGCCAGCATGATCGAACAGGGCCGAGTTGGTTCACCCCTCCACTTT. It codes for CASMIEQGRVGSPLHF.

The gene calls are TRBV11-3 and TRBJ1-2; TRBD1 matches at 9 bases. Germline V gene data show CDR1 as SGHNT and CDR2 as YENEEA. The CDR3 loop spans 14 amino acids. V lost 4 bases to trimming and J lost 7 bases; unmatched junction nucleotides: 7. CDR3 sequence (DNA): TGTGCCAGCAGCTACCGGGACAGGGAGAGTGGCTACACCTTC. Protein product: CASSYRDRESGYTF. Full variable domain (rest looked up from reference TRBV11-3 and TRBJ1-2): EAGVVQSPRYKIIEKKQPVAFWCNPISGHNTLYWYLQNLGQGPELLIRYENEEAVDDSQLPKDRFSAERLKGVDSTLKIQPAELGDSAVYLCASSYRDRESGYTFGSGTRLTVV.

The rearrangement joins TRBV7-9 to TRBJ1-6, with 9 bases fitting TRBD1. The CDR3 sequence is 15 residues long. Trimming took 10 bases from V and 7 from J; bases not matched to a gene: 11. The germline V gene has CDR1 SEHNR and CDR2 FQNEAQ (reference sequence). The CDR3 DNA sequence: TGTGCCACTAAGCATACGGACAGGGGCAATTCACCCCTCCACTTT. Protein sequence: CATKHTDRGNSPLHF.

This sequence joins TRBV2 and TRBJ1-2, with D possibly TRBD1 on 5 matching bases. The CDR3 has 13 residues. V dropped 9 bases and J dropped 4 bases, with 15 bases sitting between them. Germline V gene lookup returns CDR1 SNHLY and CDR2 FYNNEI. The CDR3 spells CARGGGVIYGYTF. DNA of the CDR3: TGTGCCAGGGGGGGAGGGGTTATCTATGGCTACACCTTC.

The chain links TRBV19 to TRBJ2-2; 7 positions agree with TRBD2. The CDR3 loop spans 17 amino acids. Germline V lookup: CDR1 LNHDA, CDR2 SQIVND (reference sequence). The trim removed 1 base at V and 5 bases at J, leaving 10 bases unmatched. CDR3 protein: CASSIVTSEGLTGELFF. CDR3 DNA sequence: TGTGCCAGTAGTATAGTAACTAGCGAGGGCTTGACCGGGGAGCTGTTTTTT.

The rearrangement joins TRBV19 to TRBJ2-6, with a weak D call TRBD1 (6 bases). The CDR3 covers 16 residues. The germline V gene encodes CDR1 LNHDA and CDR2 SQIVND (reference sequence). Trimming took off 7 bases at V and 0 bases at J, with 13 bases between the two ends. This chain's CDR3 is CASKVQGVSGANVLTF. The CDR3 DNA sequence: TGTGCCAGTAAAGTACAGGGCGTCTCTGGGGCCAACGTCCTGACTTTC.

This clone came up once. This chain links TRBV19 with TRBJ1-2; the match to TRBD1 covers 10 bases. CDR3 length equals 15 residues. Germline trimming cut 10 bases from V and 8 bases from J; bases unmatched to any gene: 16. CDR1 is LNHDA, CDR2 SQIVND, per germline (reference sequence). CDR3 sequence reads: CATLFLTGGVGGYTF. CDR3 nucleotide sequence: TGTGCCACTCTCTTTTTGACAGGGGGCGTAGGAGGCTACACCTTC. Drawing the rest from reference TRBV19 and TRBJ1-2, the complete variable domain is DGGITQSPKYLFRKEGQNVTLSCEQNLNHDAMYWYRQDPGQGLRLIYYSQIVNDFQKGDIAEGYSVSREKKESFPLTVTSAQKNPTAFYLCATLFLTGGVGGYTFGSGTRLTVV.

The chain is built from TRBV4-1 and TRBJ2-7; TRBD1 might be the D (6 bases). Trimming removed 0 bases from V and 2 bases from J, with 14 bases in between. The CDR3 contains 16 residues. Germline CDR1 reads MGHRA; CDR2 reads YSYEKL. The CDR3 DNA reads as TGCGCCAGCAGCCAAGAGGGCAGGGGTCCGACCTACGAGCAGTACTTC. Encoded protein: CASSQEGRGPTYEQYF.

The count of this clone is one. The same CDR3 can be traced to other DNA sequences in this sample. The CDR3 reads CSVGQGRQPQHF. Here the CDR3 DNA reads TGCAGCGTCGGACAGGGGCGTCAGCCCCAGCATTTT. V gene TRBV29-1 combines with J gene TRBJ1-5; 9 bases are shared with TRBD1. Per the germline V gene, CDR1 is SQVTM and CDR2 is ANQGSEA. This CDR3 is built from 12 residues. V was clipped by 6 bases and J by 6 bases; unmatched bases: 3.

The chain carries TRBV5-6 and TRBJ2-7; D possibly corresponds to TRBD1 (5 bases). The V gene's germline CDR1 is SGHDT and CDR2 YYEEEE. V lost 3 bases to trimming and J lost 3 bases, with 13 bases between them. CDR3 length equals 14 residues. DNA of the CDR3: TGTGCCAGCAGCTCATCCCCCCAGGGCTACGAGCAGTACTTC. Translating it yields CASSSSPQGYEQYF. Filled out from reference TRBV5-6 and TRBJ2-7, the complete variable domain reads DAGVTQSPTHLIKTRGQQVTLRCSPKSGHDTVSWYQQALGQGPQFIFQYYEEEERQRGNFPDRFSGHQFPNYSSELNVNALLLGDSALYLCASSSSPQGYEQYFGPGTRLTVT.

The V gene is TRBV10-1, the J gene TRBJ2-1; TRBD2 aligns across 15 bases. Trimming at V came to 3 bases and at J to 7 bases, leaving 4 bases not matched to a gene. Germline CDR1 is WNHNN and CDR2 is SYGVQD (reference sequence). The CDR3 has 16 residues. The CDR3 DNA follows: TGCGCCAGCAGTGACGGACTAGCGGGGGGGCCAAATGAGCAGTTCTTC. It encodes CASSDGLAGGPNEQFF.

A single count supports this clone. The rearrangement links TRBV20-1 to TRBJ2-4; 7 bases map to TRBD2. CDR1 and CDR2 (germline): DFQATT, SNEGSKA (reference sequence). V gave up 6 bases and J gave up 7 bases; unmatched junction bases: 3. This CDR3 contains 11 residues. CDR3 residues: CSARRGNIQYF. In DNA, the CDR3 is TGCAGTGCGAGGCGGGGGAACATTCAGTACTTC.

The genes are TRBV7-9 and TRBJ2-5; TRBD2 agrees at 7 bases. The CDR3 extends over 14 amino acids. Per the germline V gene, CDR1 is SEHNR and CDR2 is FQNEAQ (reference sequence). V was pared by 2 bases and J by 4 bases, with 4 bases of the junction left unmatched. The CDR3 protein is CASSLISGGETQYF. CDR3 in DNA: TGTGCCAGCAGCTTAATCTCGGGAGGAGAGACCCAGTACTTC. The full variable domain, completed using reference TRBV7-9 and TRBJ2-5, is DTGVSQNPRHKITKRGQNVTFRCDPISEHNRLYWYRQTLGQGPEFLTYFQNEAQLEKSRLLSDRFSAERPKGSFSTLEIQRTEQGDSAMYLCASSLISGGETQYFGPGTRLLVL.

This rearrangement joins TRBV19 to TRBJ1-3, with no clear D. With 11 bases removed from V and 0 bases from J, the gap between germline ends came to 8 bases. Germline V gives CDR1 LNHDA, CDR2 SQIVND (reference sequence). The length of the CDR3 is 12 residues. Written as DNA, the CDR3 is TGTGCCGCCGCTACCTCTGGAAACACCATATATTTT. Translation gives CAAATSGNTIYF.